Following are 31 T cell receptor beta chains from one sample sequenced in a study of T-cell memory formation after mild COVID-19. MiXCR, run by TCRdb on the 5' RACE reads, gives a single entry per CDR3 protein. The table records about 33,000 distinct CDR3 sequences, 20% to 25% of them present only once. The sequenced material came from PBMCs or a T cell subset sorted from them (not recorded which). All receptors come from an adult who had mild COVID-19 (a few samples of this study predate the infection). Cell type and time point are not known.

This clonotype was detected ten times or more. V gene TRBV5-1 combines with J gene TRBJ1-1; 8 nucleotides agree with TRBD1. Germline lookup yields CDR1 SGHRS and CDR2 YFSETQ. The CDR3 is made up of 16 amino acids. V lost 1 base, J lost 2 bases, and 7 bases stayed unmatched. The DNA of the CDR3 is TGCGCCAGCAGCTTGATCGGACAGGGCTCTAACACTGAAGCTTTCTTT. Protein: CASSLIGQGSNTEAFF. Drawing the rest from reference TRBV5-1 and TRBJ1-1, the complete variable domain is KAGVTQTPRYLIKTRGQQVTLSCSPISGHRSVSWYQQTPGQGLQFLFEYFSETQRNKGNFPGRFSGRQFSNSRSEMNVSTLELGDSALYLCASSLIGQGSNTEAFFGQGTRLTVV.

This clonotype was observed many times. The CDR3, as DNA: TGCGCCAGCAGCTTGGTGGTAGAGAACACTGAAGCTTTCTTT. This sequence encodes CASSLVVENTEAFF. V usage is TRBV5-1 and J usage is TRBJ1-1; D uncertain. The CDR3 spans 14 residues. Looked up from germline, CDR1 is SGHRS and CDR2 is YFSETQ. Trimming removed 0 bases at V and 1 base at J, with 7 bases between.

Only a few counts were recorded for this clonotype. The chain combines TRBV4-1 with TRBJ2-7, with 7 positions matching TRBD1. Germline V gene sequence: CDR1 MGHRA, CDR2 YSYEKL. After removal of 8 bases from V and 3 bases from J, the junction contained 10 bases not matched to a gene. This CDR3 spans 14 amino acids. The CDR3 is CASRRTGEDYEQYF. Written as DNA, the CDR3 is TGCGCCAGCCGACGGACAGGAGAGGACTACGAGCAGTACTTC.

The table lists this clonotype with many counts. The gene calls are TRBV5-5 and TRBJ2-5, with a weak D call TRBD2 (5 bases). Trimming took off 3 bases at V and 5 bases at J, with 14 bases between the two ends. The CDR3 covers 14 residues. Germline V gene data show CDR1 as SGHKS and CDR2 as YYEKEE (reference sequence). As DNA, the CDR3 is TGTGCCAGCAGCTGGAGGCTGCCTGGGGAGACCCAGTACTTC. Residues: CASSWRLPGETQYF.

This clonotype was seen ten or more times. The genes are TRBV5-1 and TRBJ2-2, with 9 bases lining up with TRBD1. In germline, CDR1 is SGHRS, CDR2 YFSETQ. The length of the CDR3 is 16 residues. V was pared by 4 bases and J by 7 bases, with 11 bases of the junction left unmatched. This chain's CDR3 is CASSAKQGAIGGELFF. The CDR3 coding sequence is TGCGCCAGCAGCGCCAAACAGGGGGCGATAGGCGGGGAGCTGTTTTTT.

This clonotype showed up many times. The CDR3 nucleotides are TGTGCCAGCAGCGACAGGGGAGGAAGCACAGATACGCAGTATTTT. Its protein product is CASSDRGGSTDTQYF. The chain combines TRBV11-3 with TRBJ2-3; TRBD1 agrees at 8 bases. Germline V gives CDR1 SGHNT, CDR2 YENEEA. The CDR3 has 15 residues. With V trimmed by 5 bases and J by 0 bases, 4 bases remained unmatched.

The table lists this clonotype with a few counts. V usage is TRBV5-4 and J usage is TRBJ2-1; maybe TRBD2 (7 bases). There are 13 residues in the CDR3. With 7 bases removed from V and 5 bases from J, the gap between germline ends came to 13 bases. From germline, CDR1 is SGHNT and CDR2 YYREEE (reference sequence). The CDR3 DNA reads TGTGCCAGCGGGGGGGGCCTCGACAATGAGCAGTTCTTC. Protein product: CASGGGLDNEQFF.

For the CDR3, the DNA is TGTGCCACCAGCAGAGGAGGGGAGGCGAACACTGAAGCTTTCTTT. Protein product: CATSRGGEANTEAFF. V gene TRBV15 combines with J gene TRBJ1-1; D perhaps matches TRBD1 (5 bases). CDR1 and CDR2 from the germline V gene are LNHNV and YYDKDF (reference sequence). V lost 1 base, J lost 1 base, and 10 bases lay in between. This CDR3 has 15 amino acids.

V is TRBV5-6 and J is TRBJ1-2; 7 bases are a match to TRBD1. V was pared by 3 bases and J by 7 bases, with 6 bases of the junction left unmatched. In germline, CDR1 is SGHDT, CDR2 YYEEEE. The CDR3 spans 13 residues. This CDR3 is CASSSRQGPGYTF. In DNA, the CDR3 is TGTGCCAGCAGCTCCCGACAGGGACCTGGCTACACCTTC.

This clonotype occurred many times. J is TRBJ2-2 and V is TRBV9; D is possibly TRBD1 (6 bases). This CDR3 has 15 residues. V gave up 3 bases and J gave up 0 bases, with 9 bases separating them. Germline CDR1 reads SGDLS; CDR2 reads YYNGEE. CDR3 DNA: TGTGCCAGCAGCGCACAGGGAGCGAACACCGGGGAGCTGTTTTTT. It translates to CASSAQGANTGELFF.

This clonotype was seen at least ten times. The CDR3 coding sequence is TGTGCCACCAGTGATTCCTCGACAGGGTCCCTCTACACCTTC. The encoded protein is CATSDSSTGSLYTF. The chain links TRBV24-1 to TRBJ1-2; 7 bases match TRBD1. Germline V lookup: CDR1 KGHDR, CDR2 SFDVKD. V was clipped by 2 bases and J by 10 bases; unmatched bases: 9. The length of the CDR3 is 14 residues.

This clonotype was seen a few times. The chain carries TRBV11-3 and TRBJ1-1; D ambiguous. The germline V gene has CDR1 SGHNT and CDR2 YENEEA. There are 21 residues in the CDR3. The V gene lost 4 bases and the J gene lost 5 bases, with 35 bases spanning the gap. This CDR3 reads CASSSPTGSQVRKQRWTEAFF. The CDR3 DNA sequence: TGTGCCAGCAGCTCCCCGACCGGGTCCCAAGTTAGAAAACAAAGGTGGACTGAAGCTTTCTTT.

The V gene is TRBV27, the J gene TRBJ1-1; unclear D gene. Germline V gives CDR1 MNHEY, CDR2 SMNVEV (reference sequence). CDR3 length: 12 residues. Trimming shortened V by 10 bases and J by 5 bases, and 14 bases separated the two germline ends. CDR3 sequence reads: CATGISGTEAFF. For the CDR3, the DNA is TGTGCCACCGGCATCTCGGGAACTGAAGCTTTCTTT.

Points on this clonotype: This could be a read error, since a much larger clone is one nucleotide away. The chain employs TRBV5-1 and TRBJ1-3; D gene ambiguous. The CDR3 sequence is 14 residues long. CDR1 and CDR2 (germline): SGHRS, YFSETQ. This CDR3 is CAGSLGNSGNTIYF. As DNA, the CDR3 is TGCGCCGGCAGCTTGGGTAACTCTGGAAACACCATATATTTT.

This clonotype was counted between two and nine times. The CDR3 region is CASSITGDSNQPQHF. The CDR3 DNA follows: TGTGCCAGCAGCATAACAGGGGATAGCAATCAGCCCCAGCATTTT. The V gene is TRBV7-9, the J gene TRBJ1-5, with 7 positions matching TRBD1. The J segment lost 0 bases and the V segment lost 5 bases, leaving 4 bases of the junction unmatched. Germline CDR1 and CDR2: SEHNR and FQNEAQ (reference sequence). The CDR3 covers 15 residues.

For the CDR3, the DNA is TGCAGCGTTGAAGATGACCGGAGCGGGGGGGCCCGGGATGAGCAGTTCTTC. Protein sequence: CSVEDDRSGGARDEQFF. The chain has TRBV29-1 and TRBJ2-1, with 10 positions matching TRBD2. The germline V gene has CDR1 SQVTM and CDR2 ANQGSEA. The CDR3 spans 17 residues. V dropped 0 bases and J dropped 8; count of bases not matched to a gene: 13.

This clonotype was recorded many times. The gene calls are TRBV9 and TRBJ2-5; 9 bases agree with TRBD2. This CDR3 spans 16 amino acids. Trimming removed 0 bases from V and 5 bases from J; junction bases left unmatched: 8. Germline values: CDR1 SGDLS, CDR2 YYNGEE. The CDR3 spells CASSVEPSGISETQYF. The CDR3 DNA sequence: TGTGCCAGCAGCGTAGAGCCTAGCGGGATTTCGGAGACCCAGTACTTC.

At least ten counts were recorded for this clonotype. The rearrangement uses TRBV2 and TRBJ1-6; D ambiguous. CDR3 length: 15 amino acids. Germline lookup yields CDR1 SNHLY and CDR2 FYNNEI. Trimming took 2 bases from V and 0 from J, leaving 5 bases between them. The DNA of the CDR3 is TGTGCCAGCAGTGAATCGAGCTCCTATAATTCACCCCTCCACTTT. Translating gives CASSESSSYNSPLHF.

Many counts were recorded for this clonotype. The chain combines TRBV24-1 with TRBJ2-6; D gene unclear. V shed 3 bases and J shed 2 bases, with 13 bases lying between them. This CDR3 has 17 residues. The germline CDR1 and CDR2 sequences are KGHDR and SFDVKD. The DNA for the CDR3 is TGTGCCACCAGTGATGCTACCAGCCCTACTGGGGCCAACGTCCTGACTTTC. This sequence encodes CATSDATSPTGANVLTF.

This clonotype appeared many times. This chain connects TRBV6-1 to TRBJ2-3; 9 bases match TRBD1. J lost 0 bases, V lost 10 bases, and 14 bases had no gene match. Germline V gene lookup returns CDR1 MNHNS and CDR2 SASEGT. The CDR3 length is 17 residues. CDR3 nucleotides: TGTGCCACCATTAACCGACTTGGGACAGGGAGCACAGATACGCAGTATTTT. The encoded protein is CATINRLGTGSTDTQYF.

The V gene is TRBV28, the J gene TRBJ2-3; D not resolved. The CDR3 runs to 13 residues. The germline V gene encodes CDR1 MDHEN and CDR2 SYDVKM. V shed 5 bases and J shed 2 bases, with 8 bases lying between them. CDR3 loop: CASSPLDTDTQYF. The CDR3 DNA is TGTGCCAGCAGTCCTCTAGACACAGATACGCAGTATTTT.

This clonotype was counted ten times or more. The V and J genes are TRBV12-3 or TRBV12-4 and TRBJ2-7, with unresolved D. This CDR3 has 15 residues. Trimming removed 3 bases at V and 4 bases at J, with 16 bases between. The CDR3 spells CASSLGLETGYEQYF. CDR3 DNA: TGTGCCAGCAGTTTGGGTTTGGAAACCGGATACGAGCAGTACTTC.

The chain employs TRBV7-2 and TRBJ2-7, with 8 bases identical to TRBD1. Germline CDR1 reads SGHTA; CDR2 reads FQGNSA. V shed 5 bases, J shed 0 bases, and the junction held 6 bases outside the gene matches. The CDR3 is 15 amino acids. In DNA form, the CDR3 reads TGTGCCAGCAGCCCGAGGGACAGGAACTCCTACGAGCAGTACTTC. It yields the protein CASSPRDRNSYEQYF.

This clonotype occurred many times. One end of the junction is discordant with germline, which a read error may explain. The chain has TRBV7-9 and TRBJ2-1; D unresolved. The CDR3 is 12 amino acids. Germline CDR1 is SEHNR and CDR2 is FQNEAQ (reference sequence). The CDR3 DNA is TGTGCCAGCAGTTTAGCCGTGGATGAGCAGTTCTTC. Its translation is CASSLAVDEQFF.

This clonotype was counted many times. The CDR3 coding sequence is TGTGCCACCAGTGATTTTCAAGCGGGAGTACCTTATAACACAGATACGCAGTATTTT. Translating it yields CATSDFQAGVPYNTDTQYF. V and J are TRBV24-1 and TRBJ2-3; TRBD2 agrees at 8 bases. J was trimmed by 2 bases and V by 1 base; bases with no gene match: 13. Germline V gene lookup returns CDR1 KGHDR and CDR2 SFDVKD. The length of the CDR3 is 19 residues.

The chain uses TRBV20-1 and TRBJ2-5; D unclear. V dropped 3 bases and J dropped 2 bases, with 7 bases sitting between them. This CDR3 spans 12 amino acids. Germline loops: CDR1 DFQATT, CDR2 SNEGSKA (reference sequence). In DNA, the CDR3 is TGCAGTGCTAGCCGGGTGCAAGAGACCCAGTACTTC. Translated, it gives CSASRVQETQYF.

Many counts were recorded for this clonotype. The V gene is TRBV12-3 or TRBV12-4, the J gene TRBJ1-1, with 7 bases aligning to TRBD1. The V gene end was trimmed by 6 bases and the J gene end by 10 bases; junction bases not matched to a gene: 5. The CDR3 totals 11 residues. The CDR3 loop is CASRGQEGAFF. CDR3 coding DNA: TGTGCCAGCAGAGGACAGGAGGGAGCTTTCTTT.

The sample holds many counts of this clonotype. V usage is TRBV7-9 and J usage is TRBJ1-2; D call uncertain. Trimming removed 5 bases from V and 0 bases from J, with 16 bases in between. This CDR3 has 16 amino acids. The germline V gene has CDR1 SEHNR and CDR2 FQNEAQ (reference sequence). In nucleotides, the CDR3 is TGTGCCAGCAGCGTGCCAGATTTTGTATCTAACTATGGCTACACCTTC. Amino acids: CASSVPDFVSNYGYTF.

This clonotype has ten or more counts. V and J are TRBV7-9 and TRBJ2-3; 8 bases are shared with TRBD1. The CDR3 runs 14 residues. V gave up 5 bases and J gave up 2 bases; unmatched junction bases: 3. Germline CDR1 and CDR2: SEHNR and FQNEAQ (reference sequence). This CDR3 reads CASSQGAHTDTQYF. In nucleotides, the CDR3 is TGTGCCAGCAGCCAGGGGGCGCACACAGATACGCAGTATTTT.

At least ten counts were recorded for this clonotype. The V gene is TRBV7-2, the J gene TRBJ2-7, with 7 bases fitting TRBD1. From germline, CDR1 is SGHTA and CDR2 FQGNSA. CDR3 size: 13 residues. Trimming at V came to 4 bases and at J to 4 bases, leaving 4 bases not matched to a gene. The CDR3 is CASSWLDRYEQYF. The DNA for the CDR3 is TGTGCCAGCAGCTGGCTGGACAGGTACGAGCAGTACTTC.

This clonotype was seen many times. The chain carries TRBV12-3 or TRBV12-4 and TRBJ2-2, with no clear D. V lost 7 bases to trimming and J lost 4 bases, with 10 bases between them. CDR3 length: 13 amino acids. CDR3 sequence (DNA): TGTGCCAGCATCCTAGGGCCCACCGGGGAGCTGTTTTTT. Translated, it gives CASILGPTGELFF.